The rows below give T cell receptor beta chains drawn from one sample of a study of shared clonotypes between healthy human individuals. The data were produced by immunoSEQ multiplex PCR, yet TCRdb's version contains in-frame clones alone and is incomplete. The sample has 650,000 to 700,000 clones, 90% seen once. Sequencing was carried out using memory CD8+ T cells from PBMCs. These receptors originate from a man younger than 30 in good health. Some clones in this sample may be carry-over from other donors' samples. The CDR3 runs from the conserved cysteine through the conserved F or W. D genes are given only for firm matches. A row's size may be missing; if present it is once, few, many or a size class.

abundance,j_gene,d_gene,v_gene,CDR3nt,CDR3aa
.,TRBJ2-7,.,TRBV27,TGTGCCAGCAGAAAGGACAGCGTGAGGGAGCAGTACTTC,CASRKDSVREQYF
.,TRBJ2-7,TRBD2,TRBV7-8,TGTGCCAGCAGCACCGCTCTAGCGGGAGGGCCCCACTCCTACGAGCAGTACTTC,CASSTALAGGPHSYEQYF
few,TRBJ1-2,.,TRBV11-2,TGTGCCAGCAGCTCAGGGTTGTCTTATGGCTACACCTTC,CASSSGLSYGYTF
once,TRBJ1-1,TRBD1,TRBV13,TGTGCCAGCAGCTTAGGACAGGGGATGATGAACACTGAAGCTTTCTTT,CASSLGQGMMNTEAFF
.,TRBJ2-3,.,TRBV19,TGTGCCAGTTGTAGCGGAGCGAACACAGATACGCAGTATTTT,CASCSGANTDTQYF
.,TRBJ2-1,TRBD2,TRBV7-3,TGTGCCAGCAGCCCGAGACTAGCGGGAGGGCCTTGGTTCTTC,CASSPRLAGGPWFF
.,TRBJ2-1,.,TRBV7-9,TGTGCCAGCAGCTTCTCTAGTTCGGGGGATGAGCAGTTCTTC,CASSFSSSGDEQFF
.,TRBJ2-7,TRBD2,TRBV5-1,TGCGCCAGCAGCTTGGCCGTTCGGCGGGAGGGCCTCCACTACGAGCAGTACTTC,CASSLAVRREGLHYEQYF
.,TRBJ1-1,.,TRBV19,TGTGCCAGTAGTTCAGGGTTCACTGAAGCTTTCTTT,CASSSGFTEAFF
.,TRBJ2-1,TRBD1,TRBV4-1,TGCGCCAGCAGCCAAGCTTCGGGACAGGGTAAGAATGAGCAGTTCTTC,CASSQASGQGKNEQFF
.,TRBJ2-7,.,TRBV6-6,TGTGCCAGCAGTTACCGAGAGCACGAGCAGTACTTC,CASSYREHEQYF
.,TRBJ2-5,.,TRBV5-6,TGTGCCAGCAGCCATCAGGGCCTCGTTTGGGAGACCCAGTACTTC,CASSHQGLVWETQYF
.,TRBJ1-2,.,TRBV19,TGTGCCAGTAGTCCCCGAGTCACACGACGGGATTACACCCTCTATGGCTACACCTTC,CASSPRVTRRDYTLYGYTF
.,TRBJ1-1,TRBD1,TRBV4-1,TGCGCCAGCAGCCTAGGGACAGCGAACACTGAAGCTTTCTTT,CASSLGTANTEAFF
.,TRBJ1-5,.,TRBV28,TGTGCCAGCAGTTTTCTAATCCGTCTAAGCAATCAGCCCCAGCATTTT,CASSFLIRLSNQPQHF
.,TRBJ2-2,.,TRBV25-1,TGTGCCAGCAGTGAATATACAGGGTGGAACACCGGGGAGCTGTTTTTT,CASSEYTGWNTGELFF
.,TRBJ2-7,.,TRBV28,TGTGCCAGCAGCCCCGTCGGGTTGGTTTGGGGCTACGAGCAGTACTTC,CASSPVGLVWGYEQYF
.,TRBJ2-3,.,TRBV5-1,TGCGCCAGCAGCTTGAAATATCTGGTCGGGGCGCAGTATTTT,CASSLKYLVGAQYF
.,TRBJ2-7,.,TRBV5-1,TGCGCCAGCAGCTTGGGCTGGGACACCTCATACGAGCAGTACTTC,CASSLGWDTSYEQYF
.,TRBJ2-1,.,TRBV5-1,TGCGCCAGCAGCTCTGGTGGGACACGGAGCTCCTACAATGAGCAGTTCTTC,CASSSGGTRSSYNEQFF
.,TRBJ2-1,.,TRBV10-3,TGTGCCATCAGTGAGGGTGGGGAGTACAATGAGCAGTTCTTC,CAISEGGEYNEQFF
.,TRBJ1-2,.,TRBV7-2,TGTGCCAGCAGGGATACAGTGGGGGACGGCTATGGCTACACCTTC,CASRDTVGDGYGYTF
few,TRBJ1-5,.,TRBV10-3,TGTGCCATTGGGAGCAATCAGCCCCAGCATTTT,CAIGSNQPQHF
.,TRBJ2-1,TRBD2,TRBV19,TGTGCCAGTAGTATAGATCCGACTAGCGCAAATGAGCAGTTCTTC,CASSIDPTSANEQFF
.,TRBJ1-1,.,TRBV7-9,TGTGCCAGCAGCTACGGGACAAGGAACACTGAAGCTTTCTTT,CASSYGTRNTEAFF
once,TRBJ2-3,.,TRBV7-3,TGTGCCAGCAGCCCGCCCGGGGGAGATACGCAGTATTTT,CASSPPGGDTQYF
.,TRBJ2-7,.,TRBV7-6,TGTGCCAGCAGCTTAGGCCGGACCTACGAGCAGTACTTC,CASSLGRTYEQYF
.,TRBJ1-5,.,TRBV6-5,TGTGCCAGCAGTTACTCTCGGGGGAGCAATCAGCCCCAGCATTTT,CASSYSRGSNQPQHF
.,TRBJ1-2,.,TRBV5-6,TGTGCCAGCAGTTTCTTACGGGGCCGTGGACTTTATGGCTACACCTTC,CASSFLRGRGLYGYTF
.,TRBJ2-1,TRBD2,TRBV6-5,TGTGCCAGCAGTTACTCGAGAGCGGGAGGGCATAATGAGCAGTTCTTC,CASSYSRAGGHNEQFF
.,TRBJ2-7,.,TRBV5-6,TGTGCCAGCAGCGCCTTAGAGCTGAGCGAGCAGTACTTC,CASSALELSEQYF
.,TRBJ2-7,.,TRBV12-5,TGTGCTAGTGGTCAGGGAGCACACGAGCAGTACTTC,CASGQGAHEQYF
.,TRBJ2-2,TRBD2,TRBV11-2,TGTGCCAGCAGCTTAGCCCCCAGGGAGGGTACCGGGGAGCTGTTTTTT,CASSLAPREGTGELFF
once,TRBJ2-7,TRBD2,TRBV9,TGTGCCAGCAGCGCGGGGGGGCTAGGAACTCACGAGCAGTACTTC,CASSAGGLGTHEQYF
many,TRBJ1-5,.,TRBV28,TGTGCCAGCATGCGGGGGCCGGGCAATCAGCCCCAGCATTTT,CASMRGPGNQPQHF
.,TRBJ1-1,.,TRBV28,TGTGCCAGCTACTCCCGGGGGTCAGGCAGGAACACTGAAGCTTTCTTT,CASYSRGSGRNTEAFF